This TCR beta chain was obtained from a study of T cells in Graves' hyperthyroidism and ophthalmopathy. Overall study results and limits: Blood shared most expanded thyroid clonotypes above 0.001.

Authors of the study amplified TCR beta CDR3 regions from RNA transcripts. First-round RT-PCR of the TCR CDR3 relied on the HTBI primer set. TCRdb called the multiplex PCR reads again in MiXCR, with one record for every CDR3 protein. The sample shows about 290,000 distinct CDR3 sequences, 10% to 15% of them seen only once. Pregnant or lactating patients were excluded, as were those with uncontrolled infection or other autoimmune disease. With respect to this clonotype: What it binds is unknown.

CDR1 and CDR2 from the germline V gene are MNHNS and SASEGT. With 10 bases removed from V and 0 bases from J, the gap between germline ends came to 16 bases. This CDR3 contains 15 residues. The TCR originated in a woman aged 25 to 39 with Graves' hyperthyroidism that later progressed to Graves' ophthalmopathy. This chain links TRBV6-1 with TRBJ1-5; D is uncertain. Sample: blood. CDR3 coding DNA: TGTGCCACACCCCCCGGCACCTATAGCAATCAGCCCCAGCATTTT. It specifies CATPPGTYSNQPQHF.